These T cell receptor beta chains were read from a single sample in a study of blood T cell repertoires in COVID-19. The assay was immunoSEQ multiplex PCR, and TCRdb's table has in-frame clones only and misses some. This sample has more than 150,000 clones, with roughly 86% found just once. Sequenced material: peripheral blood. All receptors derive from a man between 18 and 29 years old with acute or convalescent COVID-19. The CDR3 runs from the conserved cysteine through the conserved F or W. D genes are given only for firm matches. Size is stated for part of the rows, as once, few or many counts, or as a class when the clone is expanded.

TRBJ2-1 | TRBD1 | . | TRBV28 | TGTGCCAGCAGTTCGACCGGGACAGGGTTCGATGAGCAGTTCTTC | CASSSTGTGFDEQFF
TRBJ2-7 | TRBD2 | . | TRBV7-8 | TGTGCCAGCAGCTACGACGGCGGGACCGGGGGGGAGCAGTACTTC | CASSYDGGTGGEQYF
TRBJ2-2 | TRBD2 | once | TRBV30 | TGTGCCTTAACGGGGGGGCTCGACACCGGGGAGCTGTTTTTT | CALTGGLDTGELFF
TRBJ2-1 | TRBD2 | . | TRBV29-1 | TGCAGCGTTGAAGGCAGCGGGGGGGCGCGGGAGCAGTTCTTC | CSVEGSGGAREQFF
TRBJ2-3 | TRBD2 | . | TRBV19 | TGTGCCAGTAGTATCTCAAGTCTAGCGGGGGGAACAGATACGCAGTATTTT | CASSISSLAGGTDTQYF
TRBJ1-1 | . | . | TRBV30 | TGTGCCTGGAGTGACGGACAGAGGGGTGAAGCTTTCTTT | CAWSDGQRGEAFF
TRBJ1-5 | . | . | TRBV4-1 | TGCGCCAGCAGCCAAGGATCCGGGGAGGGGAGCAATCAGCCCCAGCATTTT | CASSQGSGEGSNQPQHF
TRBJ2-1 | . | . | TRBV9 | TGTGCCAGCAGCCCAAGCGCGGACAGCATTAATGAGCAGTTCTTC | CASSPSADSINEQFF
TRBJ1-1 | TRBD1 | . | TRBV19 | TGTGCCAGTAGTCCCGGGACAGGGTGGGGGATGAACACTGAAGCTTTCTTT | CASSPGTGWGMNTEAFF
TRBJ1-2 | . | . | TRBV6-5 | TGTGCCAGCGCCTTCCCGAGGGTTGGGGAGGGCTACACCTTC | CASAFPRVGEGYTF
TRBJ2-7 | . | . | TRBV3-1/TRBV3-2 | TGTGCCAGCAGCCAAGATGCCAGGGTCTCCTACGAGCAGTACTTC | CASSQDARVSYEQYF
TRBJ2-1 | TRBD1 | . | TRBV11-2 | TGTGCCAGCAGCTTGGACAGGGGGCTGGGAAATGAGCAGTTCTTC | CASSLDRGLGNEQFF
TRBJ2-2 | . | once | TRBV19 | TGTGCCAGTAGTAGGACAGATCTCAACACCGGGGAGCTGTTTTTT | CASSRTDLNTGELFF
TRBJ2-7 | . | once | TRBV5-1 | TGCGCCAGCAGCTTGGACAGCACCTACGAGCAGTACTTC | CASSLDSTYEQYF
TRBJ2-2 | . | . | TRBV28 | TGTGCCAGCATTGCGGGGAACACCGGGGAGCTGTTTTTT | CASIAGNTGELFF
TRBJ1-2 | . | . | TRBV20-1 | TGCAGTGCTAGAGACAGCTATGGCTACACCTTC | CSARDSYGYTF
TRBJ2-5 | . | . | TRBV30 | TGTGCCTGGGGAAACGGAGATTTTCCCCAGTACTTC | CAWGNGDFPQYF
TRBJ2-3 | . | . | TRBV6-6 | TGTGCCAGCAGTCCGTCACACGCTGATACGCAGTATTTT | CASSPSHADTQYF
TRBJ1-2 | . | few | TRBV21-1 | TGTGCCAGCAGCAAAGTTGAAGGGGTAGGAGGCTACACCTTC | CASSKVEGVGGYTF
TRBJ2-1 | . | . | TRBV7-3 | TGTGCCAGCAGCCCTGGGGGGAATGAGCAGTTCTTC | CASSPGGNEQFF
TRBJ2-5 | TRBD1 | . | TRBV9 | TGTGCCAGCAGCGTAGGGATCAGACAGGGTCAAGAGACCCAGTACTTC | CASSVGIRQGQETQYF
TRBJ2-1 | . | . | TRBV30 | TGTGCCTGGGAACCTGGGACTGCCGTCGTGTATGAGCAGTTCTTC | CAWEPGTAVVYEQFF
TRBJ2-2 | . | . | TRBV11-1 | TGTGCCAGCAGCTTAGCCTTGGGGGCGCGGACCGGGGAGCTGTTTTTT | CASSLALGARTGELFF
TRBJ1-1 | . | . | TRBV13 | TGTGCCAGCAGCTTAGGGAACAGGTTCCCGAACACTGAAGCTTTCTTT | CASSLGNRFPNTEAFF
TRBJ1-2 | TRBD1 | . | TRBV5-1 | TGCGCCAGCAGCTTGGGACAGGGGGCAAGGGGCTACACCTTC | CASSLGQGARGYTF
TRBJ1-4 | . | once | TRBV27 | TGTGCCAGCAGTTTCACAGGAGGGGAAAAACTGTTTTTT | CASSFTGGEKLFF
TRBJ2-1 | TRBD1 | . | TRBV5-8 | TGTGCCAGCAGGGCAGGGGGCTCCTACAATGAGCAGTTCTTC | CASRAGGSYNEQFF
TRBJ1-4 | TRBD1 | . | TRBV15 | TGTGCCACCAGCAGATTCCCGGGACAGGGGATCGAAAAACTGTTTTTT | CATSRFPGQGIEKLFF
TRBJ1-5 | . | once | TRBV28 | TGTGCCAGCAGCCACGGACAGTATAGCAATCAGCCCCAGCATTTT | CASSHGQYSNQPQHF
TRBJ1-1 | TRBD1 | . | TRBV28 | TGTGCCAGCAGTTTCCAAGGGACAGGGGAAGAGGCTGAAGCTTTCTTT | CASSFQGTGEEAEAFF
TRBJ2-7 | TRBD2 | once | TRBV20-1 | TGCAGTGCTAGTTCGGGAGGGATGGACTACGAGCAGTACTTC | CSASSGGMDYEQYF
TRBJ2-4 | . | . | TRBV6-2/TRBV6-3 | TGTGCCAGCAGTTACCATCGTTGGCAGGGGGGAAACATTCAGTACTTC | CASSYHRWQGGNIQYF
TRBJ2-1 | . | . | TRBV24-1 | TGTGCCACCAGTGACCCACAGGGTGGCTCCTACAATGAGCAGTTCTTC | CATSDPQGGSYNEQFF
TRBJ1-2 | . | . | TRBV5-1 | TGCGCCAGCAGCTTGGTTCCGCAGGGGAACTATGGCTACACCTTC | CASSLVPQGNYGYTF
TRBJ1-4 | TRBD1 | . | TRBV2 | TGTGCCAGCAGTTGGACAGGGGGCTTTGAAAAACTGTTTTTT | CASSWTGGFEKLFF
TRBJ1-6 | . | . | TRBV5-4 | TGTGCCAGCAGCCTGCCAGGGTCTAATTCACCCCTCCACTTT | CASSLPGSNSPLHF
TRBJ2-5 | TRBD1 | . | TRBV14 | TGTGCCAGCAGCCAAGGGGCGGACAGGCACCGGGAGACCCAGTACTTC | CASSQGADRHRETQYF
TRBJ2-2 | . | once | TRBV7-2 | TGTGCCAGCAGCTTAGCGCTGGAGGGGGCGGGGACCGGGGAGCTGTTTTTT | CASSLALEGAGTGELFF
TRBJ2-3 | . | . | TRBV21-1 | TGTGCCAGCAGCAGAGCCCCCCACCAGGAAAGAGATACGCAGTATTTT | CASSRAPHQERDTQYF
TRBJ1-1 | . | . | TRBV2 | TGTGCCAGCATCGGTCCCCCAGGGGCGAGGAACACTGAAGCTTTCTTT | CASIGPPGARNTEAFF
TRBJ2-1 | TRBD2 | . | TRBV29-1 | TGCAGCGTTGAAAGGACTAGCGGGGGGGCCTACAATGAGCAGTTCTTC | CSVERTSGGAYNEQFF
TRBJ2-1 | . | . | TRBV11-2 | TGTGCCAGCAGCTTAGTTTGGCAGGGCTGGGGCAATGAGCAGTTCTTC | CASSLVWQGWGNEQFF
TRBJ2-7 | . | . | TRBV9 | TGTGCCAGCAGCGTAGGTACCGACAGTTTCGGGGAGCAGTACTTC | CASSVGTDSFGEQYF
TRBJ2-3 | . | . | TRBV3-1/TRBV3-2 | TGTGCCAGCAGCCAAGAGGGGCTAGTCACAGATACGCAGTATTTT | CASSQEGLVTDTQYF
TRBJ2-5 | TRBD1 | . | TRBV5-1 | TGCGCCAGTTATGTAGGACAGGGCCAAGAGACCCAGTACTTC | CASYVGQGQETQYF
TRBJ2-7 | . | . | TRBV30 | TGTGCCTGGAGTGTCCACACCATTTACGAGCAGTACTTC | CAWSVHTIYEQYF